Listed below are T cell receptor beta chains from one sample, sequenced in a study of CD8 T cells in Susac syndrome. TCRdb itself ran the immunoSEQ multiplex PCR reads through MiXCR, one entry per CDR3 protein. This sample has under 200,000 distinct CDR3 sequences; approximately 96% occur once, and the top ten carry 0.11% to 0.15%. Sequenced material: CD4+ T cells from PBMCs. These receptors were taken from a human donor in good health. The CDR3 runs from the conserved cysteine through the conserved F or W. A D gene is named only where the DNA matches it firmly. Size values are once, few and many counts, or a class for expanded clones, and some rows have none.

v_gene	abundance	j_gene	d_gene	CDR3aa	CDR3nt
TRBV20-1	.	TRBJ1-6	.	CSARDRGDSPLHF	TGCAGTGCTAGAGATCGGGGTGATTCACCCCTCCACTTT
TRBV20-1	.	TRBJ2-3	TRBD1	CSASPTGSFADTQYF	TGCAGTGCTAGCCCGACAGGGTCGTTTGCAGATACGCAGTATTTT
TRBV25-1	.	TRBJ1-4	.	CASRNHRAGNEKLFF	TGTGCCAGCCGAAACCACAGGGCTGGGAATGAAAAACTGTTTTTT
TRBV24-1	once	TRBJ2-4	.	CATSEGMDIQYF	TGTGCCACCAGTGAGGGAATGGACATTCAGTACTTC
TRBV2	.	TRBJ2-7	.	CASRRTGSEQYF	TGTGCCAGCAGGAGGACTGGAAGCGAGCAGTACTTC
TRBV20-1	.	TRBJ2-3	.	CSAREAVYTDTQYF	TGCAGTGCCCGTGAGGCAGTCTACACAGATACGCAGTATTTT
TRBV20-1	.	TRBJ2-1	.	CSARGHLPNEQFF	TGCAGTGCTAGAGGGCACTTACCCAATGAGCAGTTCTTC
TRBV7-9	.	TRBJ2-1	.	CASSFEASNEQFF	TGTGCCAGCAGCTTCGAAGCAAGCAATGAGCAGTTCTTC
TRBV3-1	.	TRBJ2-1	.	CASSLRSMEQFF	TGTGCCAGCAGCCTCCGGTCCATGGAGCAGTTCTTC
TRBV20-1	.	TRBJ1-5	.	CSALSVSNQPQHF	TGCAGTGCTCTCAGTGTTAGCAATCAGCCCCAGCATTTT
TRBV9	.	TRBJ1-1	.	CASSAGQGGSEAFF	TGTGCCAGCAGCGCCGGTCAGGGCGGGTCTGAAGCTTTCTTT
TRBV6-2/TRBV6-3	.	TRBJ2-7	TRBD2	CASSQLQLAGAYEQYF	TGTGCCAGCAGCCAACTACAACTAGCGGGGGCCTACGAGCAGTACTTC
TRBV29-1	.	TRBJ2-7	TRBD1	CSVAQGGSYEQYF	TGCAGCGTTGCACAGGGGGGATCCTACGAGCAGTACTTC
TRBV13	.	TRBJ1-2	.	CASSLPPDSGYTF	TGTGCCAGCAGCTTACCCCCGGACAGTGGCTACACCTTC
TRBV9	.	TRBJ2-1	TRBD2	CASSGAGGHYNEQFF	TGTGCCAGCAGCGGCGCGGGGGGGCACTACAATGAGCAGTTCTTC
TRBV15	.	TRBJ1-5	.	CATSRGTPPPQHF	TGTGCCACCAGCAGAGGTACCCCCCCACCCCAGCATTTT
TRBV7-7	.	TRBJ2-3	TRBD2	CASSSAGGADTQYF	TGTGCTAGCAGCTCAGCGGGGGGGGCAGATACGCAGTATTTT
TRBV18	.	TRBJ1-1	.	CASSPSGNTEAFF	TGTGCCAGCTCACCATCGGGCAACACTGAAGCTTTCTTT
TRBV9	.	TRBJ2-1	.	CASSRGPSSYNEQFF	TGTGCCAGCAGCCGTGGGCCGAGCTCCTACAATGAGCAGTTCTTC
TRBV20-1	.	TRBJ2-1	.	CSARVGLLYNEQFF	TGCAGTGCTAGGGTGGGGCTTCTTTACAATGAGCAGTTCTTC